A single sample is the source of the 8 T cell receptor beta chains below, sequenced in a study of T cell changes during pregnancy in multiple sclerosis. Here immunoSEQ multiplex PCR was the method, and the copy in TCRdb shows in-frame clones only, minus some. The sample lists approximately 61,000 clones; about nine tenths were seen once. The sequencing used peripheral blood, collected in the first trimester of pregnancy. The source of these receptors is a female donor in good health, enrolled as a control in a pregnancy study.

The chain employs TRBV7-2 and TRBJ2-5, with 9 bases that match TRBD2. V gave up 2 bases and J gave up 2 bases; unmatched junction bases: 9. The germline V gene encodes CDR1 SGHTA and CDR2 FQGNSA. The CDR3 is 17 residues long. CDR3 in DNA: TGTGCCAGCAGCTTAATGAGAGGTACTAGCGGGCAAGAGACCCAGTACTTC. This sequence encodes CASSLMRGTSGQETQYF.

This clone was counted only a few times. The chain couples TRBV5-8 to TRBJ2-1; possible D gene TRBD2, 5 bases. Germline CDR1 reads SGHTS; CDR2 reads YDEGEE. CDR3 length equals 15 residues. V was trimmed by 5 bases and J by 0 bases, leaving 12 bases between them. Here the CDR3 reads CASSYRGFSYNEQFF. DNA of the CDR3: TGTGCCAGCAGTTACCGAGGGTTCTCCTACAATGAGCAGTTCTTC.

Only one count was recorded for this clone. The chain employs TRBV5-5 and TRBJ1-1; D might be TRBD1 (6 bases). The CDR3 sequence is 13 residues long. Germline V gene lookup returns CDR1 SGHKS and CDR2 YYEKEE (reference sequence). Trimming left V 3 bases short and J 2 bases short, with 8 bases between. CDR3 DNA sequence: TGTGCCAGCAGCTGGGGGCCCAACACTGAAGCTTTCTTT. Its protein is CASSWGPNTEAFF.

V is TRBV10-3 and J is TRBJ1-2; D not certain. CDR1 is ENHRY and CDR2 is SYGVKD in the germline V gene. V was cut by 7 bases and J by 4 bases, with 19 bases left in between. This CDR3 region has 15 residues. This CDR3 reads CAIMPGTGSLYGYTF. The CDR3 DNA is TGTGCCATCATGCCGGGCACGGGGTCTCTCTATGGCTACACCTTC.

The V gene is TRBV28, the J gene TRBJ2-7, with 8 bases fitting TRBD2. CDR3 length equals 14 residues. Germline V gene sequence: CDR1 MDHEN, CDR2 SYDVKM. Unmatched junction bases numbered 4, after V lost 6 bases and J lost 0 bases. The CDR3 here is CASRASGFSYEQYF. CDR3 bases: TGTGCCAGCAGAGCTAGCGGGTTCTCCTACGAGCAGTACTTC.

The chain recombines TRBV19 with TRBJ2-1; 7 bases map to TRBD1. The CDR3 is 15 residues long. Germline V gene sequence: CDR1 LNHDA, CDR2 SQIVND (reference sequence). V was pared by 7 bases and J by 0 bases, with 6 bases of the junction left unmatched. In DNA form, the CDR3 reads TGTGCCAGTACCCCCCGGGACAGCTCCTACAATGAGCAGTTCTTC. Protein: CASTPRDSSYNEQFF.

The rearrangement links TRBV28 to TRBJ1-1; D unclear. The V and J ends lost 3 bases and 1 base respectively, with 9 bases between them. CDR3 size: 14 residues. Germline values: CDR1 MDHEN, CDR2 SYDVKM. The CDR3 coding sequence is TGTGCCAGCAGTTTCTTACAGCCGAACACTGAAGCTTTCTTT. It specifies CASSFLQPNTEAFF.

The J gene is TRBJ2-1, the V gene TRBV28; 13 bases align to TRBD2. Germline CDR1 is MDHEN and CDR2 is SYDVKM. With 4 bases clipped from V and 0 bases from J, the junction kept 9 bases outside the gene matches. The CDR3 has 19 residues. CDR3 DNA sequence: TGTGCCAGCAGTTACCACGGGACTAGCGGGGTCAGCTCCTACAATGAGCAGTTCTTC. Translated: CASSYHGTSGVSSYNEQFF.